A selection of T cell receptor beta chains follows, all from one sample in a study of beta chain features in type 1 diabetes. The table came from immunoSEQ multiplex PCR; TCRdb's copy has only in-frame clones and leaves some out. The data show some 130,000 clones, 9% seen once. The sequenced sample was central memory CD4+ T cells from blood. The receptors originated from a man younger than 40 with type 1 diabetes. The CDR3 runs from the conserved cysteine through the conserved F or W. Each record gives: clone size, V gene, D gene, J gene, CDR3 DNA, CDR3 protein. The D gene is left open where the match is weak. Rows give clone size only sometimes, using once, few, many, or a class for an expanded clone.

few	TRBV4-2	TRBD2	TRBJ2-7	TGTGCCAGCAGCCCCTCAGGCGCGGGAGGGAGATACGAGCAGTACTTC	CASSPSGAGGRYEQYF
-	TRBV2	-	TRBJ1-1	TGTGCCAGCAGTGACAGTCAGTACACTGAAGCTTTCTTT	CASSDSQYTEAFF
few	TRBV21-1	-	TRBJ1-5	TGTGCCAGCAGCGCAACAAGTAATCAGCCCCAGCATTTT	CASSATSNQPQHF
-	TRBV2	TRBD2	TRBJ2-6	TGTGCCAGCAGCTACTTGGGAGTAGCGGGGAGCTCTGGGGCCAACGTCCTGACTTTC	CASSYLGVAGSSGANVLTF
few	TRBV7-9	TRBD2	TRBJ2-7	TGTGCCTCCTCCACGGGGACTAGCGGGTGGGTGGAGCAGTACTTC	CASSTGTSGWVEQYF
-	TRBV5-1	TRBD1	TRBJ1-2	TGCGCCAGCAGCACCCCGGGACAGGGTGACCCTAACTATGGCTACACCTTC	CASSTPGQGDPNYGYTF
few	TRBV10-2	TRBD1	TRBJ2-5	TGCGCCAGCGTGGACAGGGTCCCTAGGTCGACCCAGTACTTC	CASVDRVPRSTQYF
-	TRBV4-3	TRBD2	TRBJ2-1	TGCGCCAGCAGCCAGTTAGCGGGCTCCTACAATGAGCAGTTCTTC	CASSQLAGSYNEQFF
few	TRBV5-4	TRBD2	TRBJ2-1	TGTGCCAGCAGCTTCAGCGGGGCTTCCTACAATGAGCAGTTCTTC	CASSFSGASYNEQFF
-	TRBV4-1	TRBD1	TRBJ1-6	TGCGCCAGCAGCCAAGAACCCCCCAGAGGGACAGTTAATTCACCCCTCCACTTT	CASSQEPPRGTVNSPLHF
-	TRBV18	-	TRBJ1-1	TGTGCCAGCTCATCGGGACATAGCCCTGAAGCTTTCTTT	CASSSGHSPEAFF
few	TRBV14	-	TRBJ2-5	TGTGCCAGCAGCCAACTTAACAGCCAAGAGACCCAGTACTTC	CASSQLNSQETQYF
-	TRBV7-2	-	TRBJ1-2	TGTGCCAGCAGCTTAGGTGGGGGGAACTATGGCTACACCTTC	CASSLGGGNYGYTF
-	TRBV14	-	TRBJ1-1	TGTGCCAGCAGCCAAGTCTGGGGGGTGAACACTGAAGCTTTCTTT	CASSQVWGVNTEAFF
-	TRBV25-1	TRBD1	TRBJ1-2	TGTGCCAGCAGTGCCGGACGTGACAGGGCCTATGGCTACACCTTC	CASSAGRDRAYGYTF
few	TRBV5-4	TRBD1	TRBJ2-1	TGTGCCAGCAGCCGTGCTGGGGGACAGGGCTACAATGAGCAGTTCTTC	CASSRAGGQGYNEQFF
few	TRBV6-5	TRBD1	TRBJ1-1	TGTGCCAGCAGTCACGGGGGACAGCAGAACACTGAAGCTTTCTTT	CASSHGGQQNTEAFF
-	TRBV7-3	-	TRBJ2-1	TGTGCCAGCAGCCCCCGGCAGGGAGGCCCCTACAATGAGCAGTTCTTC	CASSPRQGGPYNEQFF
-	TRBV29-1	TRBD1	TRBJ2-1	TGCAGCGTTGGAGAGGACAGGTACAATGAGCAGTTCTTC	CSVGEDRYNEQFF
-	TRBV6-1	TRBD2	TRBJ2-7	TGTGCCAGCAGTTCTCGACTAGCGGGGGGTCTCGAGCAGTACTTC	CASSSRLAGGLEQYF
few	TRBV29-1	TRBD1	TRBJ1-5	TGCAGCGTTGGCAGGGGGCTTGGTCAGCCCCAGCATTTT	CSVGRGLGQPQHF
few	TRBV7-9	-	TRBJ1-1	TGTGCCAGCAGCTTAACACGAGCTTTCTTT	CASSLTRAFF
-	TRBV6-1	-	TRBJ2-7	TGTGCCAGCATTAACAGTGATACCTACGAGCAGTACTTC	CASINSDTYEQYF
many	TRBV7-3	TRBD2	TRBJ2-2	TGTGCCAGCAGCGGACTAGCGGGGTCCCGGGAGCTGTTTTTT	CASSGLAGSRELFF
few	TRBV4-1	-	TRBJ1-1	TGCGCCAGCAGCCAAGAGCCGGGGGGGACTGAAGCTTTCTTT	CASSQEPGGTEAFF
few	TRBV6-5	-	TRBJ2-7	TGTGCCAGCACCTCCACGAGAGCGGCCGAGCAGTACTTC	CASTSTRAAEQYF
-	TRBV25-1	TRBD1	TRBJ1-4	TGTGCCAGCAGTTTAATCGGGACAGGAAATGAAAAACTGTTTTTT	CASSLIGTGNEKLFF
-	TRBV29-1	TRBD2	TRBJ2-7	TGCAGCGTAGCAACTAGCGGGGGGAAACTCGAGCAGTACTTC	CSVATSGGKLEQYF